This T cell receptor beta chain comes out of a study of early T cells in non-severe SARS-CoV-2 infection. About the research overall: Alpha and beta chains were unpaired, from unsorted whole-blood bulk RNA.

Overall study findings and caveats: CD4 and private specificities were missed by VDJdb matching, which favored anti-spike CD8 responses.

Germline V lookup: CDR1 SQVTM, CDR2 ANQGSEA. This CDR3 region has 13 residues. V dropped 7 bases and J dropped 5; count of bases not matched to a gene: 7. Individual cDNA molecules received unique molecular identifiers during library preparation. Each CDR3 protein gets one entry after TCRdb re-called the 5' RACE reads with MiXCR. This sample has tens of thousands of distinct CDR3 sequences, with roughly a sixth found just once. This clonotype was detected many times. Its antigen is not known. The V and J genes are TRBV29-1 and TRBJ2-7, with 11 bases lining up with TRBD1. The origin of this receptor is an adult who was a healthcare worker with PCR-confirmed SARS-CoV-2 infection or an uninfected control (not recorded which). Sequencing was carried out using whole blood. CDR3 region: CSALDRGLNEQYF. In DNA form, the CDR3 reads TGCAGCGCACTGGACAGGGGGCTGAACGAGCAGTACTTC.